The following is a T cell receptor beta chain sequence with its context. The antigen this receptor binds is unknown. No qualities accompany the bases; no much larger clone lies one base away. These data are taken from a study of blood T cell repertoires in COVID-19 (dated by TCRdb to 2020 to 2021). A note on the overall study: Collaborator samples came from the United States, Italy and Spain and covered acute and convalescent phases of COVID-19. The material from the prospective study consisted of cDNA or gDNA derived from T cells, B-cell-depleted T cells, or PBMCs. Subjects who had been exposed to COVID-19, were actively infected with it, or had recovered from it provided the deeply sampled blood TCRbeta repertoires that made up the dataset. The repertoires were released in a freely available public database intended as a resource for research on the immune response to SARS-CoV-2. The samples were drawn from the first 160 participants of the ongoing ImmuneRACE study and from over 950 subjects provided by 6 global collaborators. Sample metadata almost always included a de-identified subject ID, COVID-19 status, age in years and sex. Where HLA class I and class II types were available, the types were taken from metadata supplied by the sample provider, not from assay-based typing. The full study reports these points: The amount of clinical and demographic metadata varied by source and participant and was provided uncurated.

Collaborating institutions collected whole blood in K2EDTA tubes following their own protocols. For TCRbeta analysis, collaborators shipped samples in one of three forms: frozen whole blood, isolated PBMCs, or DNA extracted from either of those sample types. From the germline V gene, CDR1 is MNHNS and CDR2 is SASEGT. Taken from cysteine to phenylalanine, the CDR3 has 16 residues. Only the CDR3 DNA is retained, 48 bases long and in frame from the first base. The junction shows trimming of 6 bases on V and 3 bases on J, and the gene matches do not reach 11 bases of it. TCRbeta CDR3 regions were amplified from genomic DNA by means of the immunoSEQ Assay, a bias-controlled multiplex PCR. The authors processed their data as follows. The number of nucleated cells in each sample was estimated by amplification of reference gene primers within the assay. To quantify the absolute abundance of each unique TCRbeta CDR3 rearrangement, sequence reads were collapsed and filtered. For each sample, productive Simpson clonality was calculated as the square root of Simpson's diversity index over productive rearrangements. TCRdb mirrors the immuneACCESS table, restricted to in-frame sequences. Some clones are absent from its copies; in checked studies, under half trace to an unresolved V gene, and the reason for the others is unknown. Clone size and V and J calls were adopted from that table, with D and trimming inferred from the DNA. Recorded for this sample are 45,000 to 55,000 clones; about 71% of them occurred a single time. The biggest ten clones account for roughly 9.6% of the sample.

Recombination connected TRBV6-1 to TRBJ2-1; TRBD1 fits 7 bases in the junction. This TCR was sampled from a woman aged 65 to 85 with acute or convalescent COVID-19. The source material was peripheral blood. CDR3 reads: CASSELGTDFYNEQFF. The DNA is TGTGCCAGCAGCGAACTAGGGACAGACTTCTACAATGAGCAGTTCTTC.